These T cell receptor beta chains were read from a single sample in a study of human T cells and chemical hapten exposure. TCRdb ran MiXCR on the RACE reads and lists one entry per CDR3 protein. The sample includes tens of thousands of distinct CDR3 sequences, approximately 8.2% of them seen just once. The sample consisted of whole blood. These receptors were taken from a female donor in good health. Some clones in this sample may be carry-over from other donors' samples. The CDR3 runs from the conserved cysteine through the conserved F or W. Fields, in order: J gene, D gene, V gene, clone size, CDR3 protein, CDR3 DNA. The D gene is left open where the match is weak. Size tells how often a clone was seen (once, few, many) or the class of an expanded clone, and some rows leave it out.

J gene: TRBJ2-1; D gene: NA; V gene: TRBV7-2; clone size: few; CDR3 protein: CASSLGDTPGQFF; CDR3 DNA: TGTGCCAGCAGCTTGGGTGACACCCCGGGCCAGTTCTTC
J gene: TRBJ2-7; D gene: NA; V gene: TRBV5-1; clone size: NA; CDR3 protein: CASSTLGTSYEQYF; CDR3 DNA: TGCGCCAGCAGCACTTTGGGGACCTCCTACGAGCAGTACTTC
J gene: TRBJ2-3; D gene: NA; V gene: TRBV28; clone size: few; CDR3 protein: CASRGTLTDTQYF; CDR3 DNA: TGTGCCAGCAGGGGGACGTTAACAGATACGCAGTATTTT
J gene: TRBJ2-3; D gene: NA; V gene: TRBV5-1; clone size: few; CDR3 protein: CASSLGRGGDTQYF; CDR3 DNA: TGCGCCAGCAGCTTGGGCAGGGGAGGAGATACGCAGTATTTT
J gene: TRBJ2-1; D gene: TRBD1; V gene: TRBV6-6; clone size: few; CDR3 protein: CASTHVGTGGEQFF; CDR3 DNA: TGTGCCAGCACCCATGTCGGGACAGGTGGGGAGCAGTTCTTC
J gene: TRBJ2-1; D gene: NA; V gene: TRBV6-4; clone size: NA; CDR3 protein: CASSDWAGTYNEQFF; CDR3 DNA: TGTGCCAGCAGTGACTGGGCGGGAACCTACAATGAGCAGTTCTTC
J gene: TRBJ2-5; D gene: NA; V gene: TRBV12-3/TRBV12-4; clone size: NA; CDR3 protein: CASSPGQHQETQYF; CDR3 DNA: TGTGCCAGCAGTCCCGGACAGCACCAAGAGACCCAGTACTTC
J gene: TRBJ2-1; D gene: TRBD2; V gene: TRBV7-9; clone size: few; CDR3 protein: CASSSSTSGLYNEQFF; CDR3 DNA: TGTGCCAGCAGCTCCTCGACTAGCGGTCTATACAATGAGCAGTTCTTC
J gene: TRBJ1-4; D gene: NA; V gene: TRBV28; clone size: few; CDR3 protein: CASSQDGGEKLFF; CDR3 DNA: TGTGCCAGCAGTCAGGACGGCGGTGAAAAACTGTTTTTT
J gene: TRBJ1-5; D gene: NA; V gene: TRBV19; clone size: NA; CDR3 protein: CASNHDRNQPQHF; CDR3 DNA: TGTGCCAGTAACCACGACAGGAATCAGCCCCAGCATTTT
J gene: TRBJ2-3; D gene: NA; V gene: TRBV5-1; clone size: many; CDR3 protein: CASRNTDTQYF; CDR3 DNA: TGCGCCAGCAGGAACACAGATACGCAGTATTTT
J gene: TRBJ2-5; D gene: TRBD2; V gene: TRBV20-1; clone size: many; CDR3 protein: CSAPISLAGEETQYF; CDR3 DNA: TGCAGTGCTCCCATATCACTAGCGGGTGAAGAGACCCAGTACTTC
J gene: TRBJ1-2; D gene: NA; V gene: TRBV24-1; clone size: many; CDR3 protein: CATSDPQFNYGYTF; CDR3 DNA: TGTGCCACCAGTGATCCTCAATTTAACTATGGCTACACCTTC
J gene: TRBJ2-3; D gene: NA; V gene: TRBV12-3/TRBV12-4; clone size: NA; CDR3 protein: CASSLDGTDTQYF; CDR3 DNA: TGTGCCAGCAGTTTGGACGGCACAGATACGCAGTATTTT
J gene: TRBJ2-7; D gene: NA; V gene: TRBV7-8; clone size: few; CDR3 protein: CASSLTRTTSYEQYF; CDR3 DNA: TGTGCCAGCAGCTTAACAAGGACTACTTCCTACGAGCAGTACTTC
J gene: TRBJ1-2; D gene: NA; V gene: TRBV7-9; clone size: few; CDR3 protein: CASSPSGEGYTF; CDR3 DNA: TGTGCCAGCAGCCCATCAGGGGAGGGCTACACCTTC
J gene: TRBJ2-7; D gene: TRBD1; V gene: TRBV29-1; clone size: NA; CDR3 protein: CSVVGTASYEQYF; CDR3 DNA: TGCAGCGTTGTGGGGACAGCGTCCTACGAGCAGTACTTC
J gene: TRBJ2-4; D gene: TRBD1; V gene: TRBV7-3; clone size: NA; CDR3 protein: CASSLGQGYIQYF; CDR3 DNA: TGTGCCAGCAGCTTAGGACAGGGATACATTCAGTACTTC
J gene: TRBJ2-5; D gene: NA; V gene: TRBV7-9; clone size: few; CDR3 protein: CASSSRRGPVEETQYF; CDR3 DNA: TGTGCCAGCAGCTCACGCCGGGGGCCCGTGGAAGAGACCCAGTACTTC
J gene: TRBJ1-2; D gene: TRBD1; V gene: TRBV2; clone size: many; CDR3 protein: CASSLQGGNYGYTF; CDR3 DNA: TGTGCCAGCAGCCTACAGGGGGGTAACTATGGCTACACCTTC
J gene: TRBJ2-5; D gene: TRBD2; V gene: TRBV28; clone size: NA; CDR3 protein: CASSFAGEVAQETQYF; CDR3 DNA: TGTGCCAGCAGTTTTGCGGGGGAGGTTGCTCAAGAGACCCAGTACTTC
J gene: TRBJ2-1; D gene: NA; V gene: TRBV20-1; clone size: NA; CDR3 protein: CSASGRYSYNEQFF; CDR3 DNA: TGCAGTGCTAGTGGGAGGTACTCCTACAATGAGCAGTTCTTC
J gene: TRBJ1-1; D gene: NA; V gene: TRBV6-6; clone size: NA; CDR3 protein: CASSYSAKSEAFF; CDR3 DNA: TGTGCCAGCAGTTACTCAGCGAAATCTGAAGCTTTCTTT
J gene: TRBJ1-4; D gene: NA; V gene: TRBV7-8; clone size: many; CDR3 protein: CASSYNGNEKLFF; CDR3 DNA: TGTGCCAGCAGCTACAATGGAAATGAAAAACTGTTTTTT
J gene: TRBJ2-7; D gene: NA; V gene: TRBV4-2; clone size: many; CDR3 protein: CASSQDLGLGGREQYF; CDR3 DNA: TGTGCCAGCAGCCAAGATCTTGGACTAGGGGGGCGCGAGCAGTACTTC
J gene: TRBJ2-4; D gene: TRBD1; V gene: TRBV6-1; clone size: NA; CDR3 protein: CASSEGRGLNFGIQYF; CDR3 DNA: TGTGCCAGCAGTGAAGGAAGGGGGCTCAATTTCGGGATTCAGTACTTC
J gene: TRBJ2-7; D gene: TRBD2; V gene: TRBV7-2; clone size: few; CDR3 protein: CASSLALAGGYEQYF; CDR3 DNA: TGTGCCAGCAGCTTAGCACTCGCGGGAGGTTACGAGCAGTACTTC
J gene: TRBJ2-6; D gene: NA; V gene: TRBV5-1; clone size: many; CDR3 protein: CASSLGSSGANVLTF; CDR3 DNA: TGCGCCAGCAGCTTGGGAAGCTCTGGGGCCAACGTCCTGACTTTC
J gene: TRBJ2-6; D gene: NA; V gene: TRBV27; clone size: many; CDR3 protein: CASSYEGRGANVLTF; CDR3 DNA: TGTGCCAGCAGTTATGAGGGGCGTGGGGCCAACGTCCTGACTTTC
J gene: TRBJ1-6; D gene: NA; V gene: TRBV3-1; clone size: many; CDR3 protein: CASSQKGTYNSPLHF; CDR3 DNA: TGTGCCAGCAGCCAGAAGGGTACCTATAATTCACCCCTCCACTTT
J gene: TRBJ1-3; D gene: NA; V gene: TRBV28; clone size: NA; CDR3 protein: CASTNWGGASGNTIYF; CDR3 DNA: TGTGCCAGCACTAACTGGGGGGGCGCTTCTGGAAACACCATATATTTT
J gene: TRBJ2-1; D gene: NA; V gene: TRBV7-9; clone size: few; CDR3 protein: CASSLDYARDEQFF; CDR3 DNA: TGTGCCAGCAGCTTAGATTACGCTAGGGATGAGCAGTTCTTC
J gene: TRBJ2-1; D gene: NA; V gene: TRBV12-3/TRBV12-4; clone size: NA; CDR3 protein: CASRPEGPSSYNEQFF; CDR3 DNA: TGTGCCAGCAGACCGGAGGGCCCCAGCTCCTACAATGAGCAGTTCTTC
J gene: TRBJ2-6; D gene: NA; V gene: TRBV19; clone size: NA; CDR3 protein: CASSAFFSGANVLTF; CDR3 DNA: TGTGCCAGTAGCGCCTTCTTCTCTGGGGCCAACGTCCTGACTTTC
J gene: TRBJ1-1; D gene: NA; V gene: TRBV29-1; clone size: many; CDR3 protein: CSVVRGTEAFF; CDR3 DNA: TGCAGCGTTGTCAGGGGCACTGAAGCTTTCTTT
J gene: TRBJ2-5; D gene: NA; V gene: TRBV28; clone size: few; CDR3 protein: CASSADSVETQYF; CDR3 DNA: TGTGCCAGCAGTGCGGACAGTGTGGAGACCCAGTACTTC
J gene: TRBJ2-3; D gene: NA; V gene: TRBV7-2; clone size: few; CDR3 protein: CASSILADNTDAQYF; CDR3 DNA: TGTGCCAGCAGCATCTTAGCGGATAACACAGATGCGCAGTATTTT
J gene: TRBJ2-3; D gene: NA; V gene: TRBV7-6; clone size: few; CDR3 protein: CASSLVGEADTQYF; CDR3 DNA: TGTGCCAGCAGCTTAGTGGGGGAGGCAGATACGCAGTATTTT
J gene: TRBJ1-5; D gene: NA; V gene: TRBV28; clone size: NA; CDR3 protein: CASKVFLVSLDSNQPQHF; CDR3 DNA: TGTGCCAGCAAAGTATTCCTCGTATCATTAGACAGCAATCAGCCCCAGCATTTT
J gene: TRBJ2-7; D gene: TRBD2; V gene: TRBV9; clone size: few; CDR3 protein: CASSVGGGRGDEQYF; CDR3 DNA: TGTGCCAGCAGCGTAGGAGGCGGGAGGGGCGACGAGCAGTACTTC
J gene: TRBJ2-1; D gene: TRBD2; V gene: TRBV20-1; clone size: many; CDR3 protein: CSARGLAGYNEQFF; CDR3 DNA: TGCAGTGCTAGAGGTCTAGCGGGATACAATGAGCAGTTCTTC
J gene: TRBJ1-2; D gene: NA; V gene: TRBV18; clone size: NA; CDR3 protein: CASSLRQDFYGYTF; CDR3 DNA: TGTGCCAGCTCACTACGACAGGACTTCTATGGCTACACCTTC
J gene: TRBJ2-3; D gene: NA; V gene: TRBV14; clone size: many; CDR3 protein: CASSRVTDTQYF; CDR3 DNA: TGTGCCAGCAGCAGGGTAACAGATACGCAGTATTTT
J gene: TRBJ2-7; D gene: NA; V gene: TRBV20-1; clone size: many; CDR3 protein: CSANRGRLISYEQYF; CDR3 DNA: TGCAGTGCTAACCGGGGGAGACTCATCTCCTACGAGCAGTACTTC